The 29 T cell receptor beta chains presented below share a single source sample, sequenced in a study of blood T cell repertoires in COVID-19. Sequenced by immunoSEQ multiplex PCR; TCRdb stores in-frame clones only, minus some. Of 200,000 to 300,000 clones listed, more than 70% are singletons. Sequences were obtained from peripheral blood. The receptors originated from a woman aged 25 to 39 with COVID-19, enrolled during active disease.

The chain employs TRBV28 and TRBJ2-7, with 9 bases identical to TRBD1. The J segment lost 0 bases and the V segment lost 5 bases, leaving 8 bases of the junction unmatched. This CDR3 comprises 16 residues. CDR1 and CDR2 (germline): MDHEN, SYDVKM. DNA of the CDR3: TGTGCCAGCAGTGCCCCGGCGGGACAGGGCTCCTACGAGCAGTACTTC. This gives the protein CASSAPAGQGSYEQYF.

This clone was counted a single time. The rearrangement uses TRBV3-1 (or the pseudogene TRBV3-2) and TRBJ1-6; no clear D gene. Trimming shortened V by 4 bases and J by 0 bases, and 16 bases separated the two germline ends. Germline V gene data show CDR1 as LGHDT and CDR2 as YNNKEL (reference sequence). This CDR3 contains 18 residues. CDR3 coding DNA: TGTGCCAGCAGCCTCCTACGACTGTATTGCTCCTATAATTCACCCCTCCACTTT. The encoded protein is CASSLLRLYCSYNSPLHF.

The rearrangement links TRBV19 to TRBJ1-4, with TRBD1 matching over 9 bases. Germline CDR1 and CDR2: LNHDA and SQIVND (reference sequence). V lost 7 bases, J lost 5 bases, and 11 bases stayed unmatched. The CDR3 length is 16 residues. CDR3 nucleotides: TGTGCCAGTACGAACTGGGTTGGGACAGGGAATGAAAAACTGTTTTTT. Amino acid sequence: CASTNWVGTGNEKLFF. The variable domain in full, with the rest retrieved from reference TRBV19 and TRBJ1-4, is DGGITQSPKYLFRKEGQNVTLSCEQNLNHDAMYWYRQDPGQGLRLIYYSQIVNDFQKGDIAEGYSVSREKKESFPLTVTSAQKNPTAFYLCASTNWVGTGNEKLFFGSGTQLSVL.

Regarding this clone: Germline is not matched at one junction end, which may reflect a read error. The chain couples TRBV7-8 to TRBJ2-2; TRBD1 might be the D (6 bases). Per the germline V gene, CDR1 is SGHVS and CDR2 is FQNEAQ. This CDR3 comprises 16 residues. CDR3 amino acids: CASSLGSRGNTGELFF. In DNA form, the CDR3 reads TGTGCCAGCAGCTTAGGTAGCAGGGGCAACACTGGGGAGCTGTTTTTT. The whole variable domain, remainder taken from reference TRBV7-8 and TRBJ2-2, is GAGVSQSPRYKVAKRGQDVALRCDPISGHVSLFWYQQALGQGPEFLTYFQNEAQLDKSGLPSDRFFAERPEGSVSTLKIQRTQQEDSAVYLCASSLGSRGNTGELFFGEGSRLTVL.

This chain joins TRBV7-9 and TRBJ2-7; tentative D call: TRBD2 (6 bases). This CDR3 has 14 residues. V gave up 0 bases and J gave up 4 bases, with 10 bases separating them. CDR1 is SEHNR and CDR2 is FQNEAQ in the germline V gene (reference sequence). The CDR3: CASSLAGGRYEQYV. The CDR3 DNA is TGTGCCAGCAGCTTAGCGGGAGGCAGGTACGAGCAGTACGTC.

The V gene is TRBV27, the J gene TRBJ2-2, with 8 bases that match TRBD2. This CDR3 is 14 amino acids long. The germline gives CDR1 MNHEY, CDR2 SMNVEV (reference sequence). After removal of 5 bases from V and 5 bases from J, the junction contained 4 bases not matched to a gene. DNA for the CDR3: TGTGCCAGCAGTGGGACTAGGAGAACCGGGGAGCTGTTTTTT. Translated, it gives CASSGTRRTGELFF.

V gene TRBV5-1 combines with J gene TRBJ2-2; 9 bases align to TRBD1. The CDR3 extends over 16 amino acids. V gave up 4 bases and J gave up 4 bases; unmatched junction bases: 8. Germline lookup yields CDR1 SGHRS and CDR2 YFSETQ. The CDR3 region is CASSPTGTGLTGELFF. In DNA form, the CDR3 reads TGCGCCAGCAGCCCAACCGGGACAGGGCTCACCGGGGAGCTGTTTTTT.

The V call is TRBV2, the J call TRBJ2-3; D may be TRBD2 (5 bases). Trimming removed 4 bases at V and 8 bases at J, with 13 bases between. Germline V gene sequence: CDR1 SNHLY, CDR2 FYNNEI. This CDR3 region has 13 residues. The CDR3 here is CASSGTQAGTQYF. The CDR3 region has the DNA TGTGCCAGCAGTGGGACTCAGGCCGGTACGCAGTATTTT.

The rearrangement uses TRBV5-1 and TRBJ2-2; TRBD2 aligns across 7 bases. CDR1 is SGHRS and CDR2 is YFSETQ in the germline V gene. J was trimmed by 0 bases and V by 1 base; bases with no gene match: 3. The CDR3 has 16 amino acids. DNA of the CDR3: TGCGCCAGCAGCTTGAGGCTAGCGGCGAACACCGGGGAGCTGTTTTTT. Translating it yields CASSLRLAANTGELFF.

The chain joins TRBV15 to TRBJ1-5, with 12 bases identical to TRBD1. The ends lost 5 bases at V and 7 bases at J; junction bases unmatched: 6. The CDR3 is 15 amino acids. The germline V gene has CDR1 LNHNV and CDR2 YYDKDF (reference sequence). CDR3 nucleotide sequence: TGTGCCACCAGCTCGGGACAGGGGGCTTGGCAGCCCCAGCATTTT. It yields the protein CATSSGQGAWQPQHF.

J is TRBJ2-1 and V is TRBV24-1, with 10 bases identical to TRBD2. The germline V gene has CDR1 KGHDR and CDR2 SFDVKD. This CDR3 has 16 residues. The junction had 7 bases not matched to a gene; V was cut back by 5 bases and J by 4 bases. The CDR3 nucleotides read TGTGCCACCAGTGGTTATAGCGGGGGGAGGTACAATGAGCAGTTCTTC. Translating it yields CATSGYSGGRYNEQFF.

The chain employs TRBV18 and TRBJ1-3; tentatively, D is TRBD1 (5 bases). V lost 1 base and J 2 bases, leaving 12 bases between the germline ends. CDR3 size: 16 residues. CDR1 and CDR2 (germline): KGHSH, LQKENI. CDR3 in DNA: TGTGCCAGCTCACCACGAGCGGGGGAGACTGGAAACACCATATATTTT. Its translation is CASSPRAGETGNTIYF.

This clone showed up just once. The chain couples TRBV7-2 to TRBJ2-1, with 7 bases lining up with TRBD2. The length of the CDR3 is 17 residues. The trim removed 5 bases at V and 0 bases at J, leaving 10 bases unmatched. Per germline, CDR1 SGHTA and CDR2 FQGNSA. As DNA, the CDR3 is TGTGCCAGCAGCCTCCGAGGAGCGGGGAGCTCCTACAATGAGCAGTTCTTC. Amino acids: CASSLRGAGSSYNEQFF.

This clone has only a few counts. The chain couples TRBV3-1 (or the pseudogene TRBV3-2) to TRBJ1-3; D uncertain. Trimming took off 7 bases at V and 0 bases at J, with 16 bases between the two ends. Germline V gives CDR1 LGHDT, CDR2 YNNKEL (reference sequence). This CDR3 has 16 amino acids. The CDR3 DNA reads as TGTGCCAGCAACCACTTACTACACTTCTCTGGAAACACCATATATTTT. This gives the protein CASNHLLHFSGNTIYF.

This chain links TRBV29-1 with TRBJ2-5, with 8 bases identical to TRBD1. Germline CDR1 is SQVTM and CDR2 is ANQGSEA. The CDR3 contains 13 residues. The V segment lost 7 bases and the J segment 5 bases; nucleotides outside the gene matches: 9. The CDR3 reads CSGETGVQETQYF. The DNA for the CDR3 is TGCAGCGGTGAGACAGGGGTCCAGGAGACCCAGTACTTC.

The V gene is TRBV19, the J gene TRBJ2-4; a possible D gene is TRBD1 (6 bases). V was trimmed by 5 bases and J by 4 bases, leaving 15 bases between them. This CDR3 region has 15 residues. CDR1 is LNHDA and CDR2 is SQIVND in the germline V gene (reference sequence). The CDR3 DNA sequence: TGTGCCAGTAGTGTACACCGGGACAAAAAAAACATTCAGTACTTC. The encoded protein is CASSVHRDKKNIQYF.

This rearrangement joins TRBV28 to TRBJ1-2; 11 nucleotides agree with TRBD1. This CDR3 contains 14 residues. Losses at the gene ends were 5 bases for V and 7 bases for J; bases not matched to a gene: 6. CDR1 and CDR2 (germline): MDHEN, SYDVKM. CDR3 protein: CASSKGQGAGGYTF. The CDR3, as DNA: TGTGCCAGCAGTAAAGGACAGGGGGCGGGTGGCTACACCTTC.

This chain joins TRBV7-8 and TRBJ1-6, with TRBD1 matching 8 bases. This CDR3 is 15 amino acids long. Germline loops: CDR1 SGHVS, CDR2 FQNEAQ. V shed 5 bases, J shed 10 bases, and the junction held 10 bases outside the gene matches. CDR3 protein: CASSPRTGSESPLHF. CDR3 sequence (DNA): TGTGCCAGCAGCCCAAGGACAGGGTCGGAATCACCCCTCCACTTT.

This chain links TRBV24-1 with TRBJ2-6; 8 nucleotides match TRBD1. The J segment lost 0 bases and the V segment lost 9 bases, leaving 3 bases of the junction unmatched. The germline V gene encodes CDR1 KGHDR and CDR2 SFDVKD. CDR3 length: 15 amino acids. CDR3 in amino acids: CATGTGGSGANVLTF. The CDR3 nucleotides are TGTGCCACCGGGACAGGCGGCTCTGGGGCCAACGTCCTGACTTTC.

The CDR3 sequence: CASSQELSSGGPYTGELFF. CDR3 in DNA: TGTGCCAGCAGCCAAGAGCTTTCCAGCGGGGGGCCATACACCGGGGAGCTGTTTTTT. The chain recombines TRBV4-2 with TRBJ2-2; 9 bases align to TRBD2. The CDR3 is made up of 19 amino acids. The junction had 11 bases not matched to a gene; V was cut back by 0 bases and J by 3 bases. Looked up from germline, CDR1 is LGHNA and CDR2 is YNFKEQ.

In nucleotides, the CDR3 is TGTGCCAGCAGCCCGGACACGTCCGCGAACACCGGGGAGCTGTTTTTT. Protein product: CASSPDTSANTGELFF. J is TRBJ2-2 and V is TRBV7-9; tentatively, D is TRBD1 (5 bases). V gave up 5 bases and J gave up 0 bases, with 13 bases separating them. The length of the CDR3 is 16 residues. Germline lookup yields CDR1 SEHNR and CDR2 FQNEAQ (reference sequence).

The V and J genes are TRBV29-1 and TRBJ1-2, with D tentatively TRBD1 (5 bases). Trimming took 0 bases from V and 0 from J, leaving 14 bases between them. This CDR3 region has 16 residues. Germline CDR1 and CDR2: SQVTM and ANQGSEA. The CDR3 DNA follows: TGCAGCGTTGAAGATCCCCGGGACTACACTAACTATGGCTACACCTTC. Its translation is CSVEDPRDYTNYGYTF.

This clone was detected once. The chain links TRBV28 to TRBJ2-7; TRBD1 matches at 9 bases. In germline, CDR1 is MDHEN, CDR2 SYDVKM. The junction had 9 bases not matched to a gene; V was cut back by 5 bases and J by 4 bases. The CDR3 runs to 15 residues. Here the CDR3 reads CASSPQGQGLYEQYF. CDR3 bases: TGTGCCAGCAGTCCCCAGGGACAGGGTTTGTACGAGCAGTACTTC.

Only one count was recorded for this clone. Distinct nucleotide sequences in the sample also encode this CDR3. The chain carries TRBV28 and TRBJ1-1; no definite D call. V shed 2 bases and J shed 1 base, with 5 bases lying between them. CDR1 and CDR2 (germline): MDHEN, SYDVKM. The CDR3 covers 13 residues. The CDR3 protein is CASSLPRNTEAFF. As DNA, the CDR3 is TGTGCCAGCAGTTTACCCAGGAACACTGAAGCTTTCTTT.

V gene TRBV4-3 combines with J gene TRBJ1-1; D is uncertain. V was trimmed by 4 bases and J by 2 bases, leaving 14 bases between them. Germline V lookup: CDR1 LGHNA, CDR2 YSLEER. This CDR3 has 15 residues. The CDR3 region is CASSPGVALNTEAFF. The CDR3 region has the DNA TGCGCCAGCAGCCCAGGTGTGGCCCTCAACACTGAAGCTTTCTTT.

J is TRBJ2-1 and V is TRBV28; possible D gene TRBD2, 5 bases. CDR3 length equals 16 residues. The V gene's germline CDR1 is MDHEN and CDR2 SYDVKM. V was trimmed by 6 bases and J by 0 bases, leaving 15 bases between them. This chain's CDR3 is CASSSASPSSYNEQFF. CDR3 in DNA: TGTGCCAGCAGCTCTGCTAGCCCTAGCTCCTACAATGAGCAGTTCTTC.

V is TRBV4-3 and J is TRBJ2-1; perhaps TRBD2 as D (5 bases). Per the germline V gene, CDR1 is LGHNA and CDR2 is YSLEER. Trimming left V 0 bases short and J 7 bases short, with 10 bases between. The CDR3 loop spans 14 amino acids. The CDR3 here is CASSQDIGGNEQFF. For the CDR3, the DNA is TGCGCCAGCAGCCAAGATATCGGCGGGAATGAGCAGTTCTTC.

The rearrangement uses TRBV4-1 and TRBJ2-1; D unresolved. Germline CDR1 reads MGHRA; CDR2 reads YSYEKL. Trimming stripped 3 bases from V and 7 bases from J, with 13 bases between. This CDR3 is built from 14 residues. CDR3 sequence (DNA): TGCGCCAGCAGCCACTATACCGCCTGGAATGAGCAGTTCTTC. Encoded protein: CASSHYTAWNEQFF.

V gene TRBV28 combines with J gene TRBJ1-1; 7 positions match TRBD1. This CDR3 comprises 18 residues. Unmatched junction bases numbered 17, after V lost 6 bases and J lost 1 base. The V gene's germline CDR1 is MDHEN and CDR2 SYDVKM. The CDR3 here is CASSPIPGARGRNTEAFF. In nucleotides, the CDR3 is TGTGCCAGCAGCCCCATCCCGGGGGCCAGGGGGAGGAACACTGAAGCTTTCTTT.